This T cell receptor (beta chain) is drawn from a study of blood T cell repertoires in COVID-19. Study overall: Samples of COVID-19 (acute and convalescent) were obtained from the United States, Italy and Spain. Sample material is recorded as cDNA or gDNA derived from T cells, B-cell-depleted T cells, or PBMCs.

In the source study's methods: Estimated nucleated cell counts came from reference gene primer amplification. TCRdb keeps only in-frame clones here, not all; method: immunoSEQ multiplex PCR. The D gene and trimming were derived from the DNA, and the V and J assignments and clone size from that table. The sample has around 140,000 clones, approximately 86% seen once; the top ten hold about 8%. This receptor was obtained from a woman in her fifties or sixties with acute or convalescent COVID-19. The sequenced material came from peripheral blood.

The CDR3 region is CASSRNLTDSYEQYF. The CDR3 DNA reads TGCGCCAGCAGCCGGAACCTGACAGACTCCTACGAGCAGTACTTC. V is TRBV23-1 and J is TRBJ2-7; tentative D call: TRBD1 (5 bases). TRBV23-1 is an ORF; its function is uncertain. Trimming left V 6 bases short and J 0 bases short, with 15 bases between. The CDR3 has 15 amino acids.